Below, 15 T cell receptor beta chains from the same sample are listed, as sequenced in a study of T cells after yellow fever vaccination. From the 5' RACE reads, TCRdb called clonotypes with MiXCR, one entry per CDR3 protein. The sample holds more than 80,000 distinct CDR3 sequences; roughly 5.2% are singletons and the top ten take roughly 41%. The material was CD8+ T cells sorted from PBMCs, obtained 10 days after the yellow fever booster vaccination. The receptors originated from a man younger than 35 who received the YFV17D yellow fever vaccine.

The rearrangement joins TRBV9 to TRBJ2-2; 8 bases map to TRBD1. V lost 1 base to trimming and J lost 0 bases; unmatched junction nucleotides: 5. The CDR3 loop spans 17 amino acids. In germline, CDR1 is SGDLS, CDR2 YYNGEE. CDR3 DNA sequence: TGTGCCAGCAGCGTAAACAAACAGGGGGCGAACACCGGGGAGCTGTTTTTT. Translation: CASSVNKQGANTGELFF.

The chain has TRBV11-2 and TRBJ1-1; D gene ambiguous. This CDR3 is 11 amino acids long. Germline CDR1 is SGHAT and CDR2 is FQNNGV. The V end was cut by 4 bases, the J end by 1 base, with 1 base between. CDR3 DNA: TGTGCCAGCAGCTGGAACACTGAAGCTTTCTTT. Translation gives CASSWNTEAFF.

This clonotype was detected ten times or more. The V call is TRBV3-1, the J call TRBJ2-3; the match to TRBD2 covers 9 bases. The CDR3 is made up of 15 amino acids. The germline V gene has CDR1 LGHDT and CDR2 YNNKEL (reference sequence). Germline trimming cut 4 bases from V and 0 bases from J; bases unmatched to any gene: 2. CDR3 amino acids: CASSPSGVSTDTQYF. The CDR3 nucleotides are TGTGCCAGCAGCCCTAGCGGGGTTAGCACAGATACGCAGTATTTT.

The genes are TRBV4-3 and TRBJ1-1; D uncertain. This CDR3 spans 14 amino acids. Germline CDR1 and CDR2: LGHNA and YSLEER. The V and J ends lost 1 base and 8 bases respectively, with 14 bases between them. The CDR3 reads CASSQGLGPLEAFF. The DNA for the CDR3 is TGCGCCAGCAGCCAAGGCCTGGGCCCCTTAGAAGCTTTCTTT.

Worth noting for this clonotype: A clone one base away is much larger, so this may be a read error. The J gene is TRBJ2-2, the V gene TRBV5-6; no clear D. Germline loops: CDR1 SGHDT, CDR2 YYEEEE. CDR3 size: 14 residues. CDR3 sequence reads: CSSSLAGSRDVLFF. DNA of the CDR3: TGTTCCAGCAGCTTGGCCGGATCCCGCGATGTGCTGTTTTTT.

This clonotype was seen only a few times. The chain joins TRBV6-5 to TRBJ2-3, with 7 bases that match TRBD2. The J segment lost 0 bases and the V segment lost 6 bases, leaving 9 bases of the junction unmatched. Germline V gene sequence: CDR1 MNHEY, CDR2 SVGAGI. CDR3 size: 16 residues. The CDR3 DNA reads TGTGCCAGCAGCCCCTGGGACTACCGGAGCACAGATACGCAGTATTTT. It specifies CASSPWDYRSTDTQYF.

This clonotype was found many times. The chain carries TRBV4-2 and TRBJ2-3; a possible D gene is TRBD2 (5 bases). The germline V gene has CDR1 LGHNA and CDR2 YNFKEQ. Trimming cost V 0 bases and J 0 bases, with 10 bases left between them. This CDR3 is built from 16 residues. CDR3 coding DNA: TGTGCCAGCAGCCAAGATGTAAGAGGGAGCACAGATACGCAGTATTTT. As protein: CASSQDVRGSTDTQYF.

V is TRBV7-9 and J is TRBJ1-5; D unclear. This CDR3 spans 16 amino acids. V lost 2 bases, J lost 5 bases, and 16 bases lay in between. Germline V gives CDR1 SEHNR, CDR2 FQNEAQ (reference sequence). The CDR3 loop is CASSLSGPLDDQPQHF. DNA of the CDR3: TGTGCCAGCAGCTTATCGGGCCCGCTTGATGATCAGCCCCAGCATTTT.

This clonotype was detected a few times. The CDR3 sequence: CASSIAVQEVGGEQFF. CDR3 nucleotide sequence: TGTGCCAGTAGTATCGCAGTCCAGGAAGTCGGAGGTGAGCAGTTCTTC. This sequence joins TRBV19 and TRBJ2-1, with D maybe TRBD2 (5 bases). CDR1 LNHDA and CDR2 SQIVND come from the germline V gene (reference sequence). CDR3 length: 16 residues. V dropped 3 bases and J dropped 9 bases, with 21 bases sitting between them.

Only a few counts were recorded for this clonotype. CDR3 residues: CASTWLTETQYF. Written as DNA, the CDR3 is TGCGCCAGCACCTGGCTCACTGAGACCCAGTACTTC. The chain is built from TRBV10-1 and TRBJ2-5; unclear D gene. The CDR3 covers 12 residues. Trimming pared 7 bases from V and 5 bases from J, leaving 11 bases between. CDR1 and CDR2 from the germline V gene are WNHNN and SYGVQD (reference sequence).

J is TRBJ2-7 and V is TRBV4-3, with 10 bases lining up with TRBD1. With V trimmed by 0 bases and J by 3 bases, 8 bases remained unmatched. CDR3 length: 17 residues. Germline assignment: CDR1 LGHNA and CDR2 YSLEER. This CDR3 is CASSQEEVRTGGYEQYF. For the CDR3, the DNA is TGCGCCAGCAGCCAAGAAGAGGTGCGGACAGGGGGCTACGAGCAGTACTTC.

This clonotype was recorded at least ten times. V gene TRBV2 combines with J gene TRBJ2-2; no reliable D call. Germline CDR1 is SNHLY and CDR2 is FYNNEI. The CDR3 covers 14 residues. With 0 bases removed from V and 1 base from J, the gap between germline ends came to 3 bases. The CDR3 loop reads CASSEAGNTGELFF. In DNA form, the CDR3 reads TGTGCCAGCAGTGAAGCAGGGAACACCGGGGAGCTGTTTTTT.

The J gene is TRBJ2-2, the V gene TRBV10-3; D unresolved. The CDR3 totals 13 residues. Germline CDR1 and CDR2: ENHRY and SYGVKD. V was trimmed by 3 bases and J by 2 bases, leaving 4 bases between them. The CDR3 coding sequence is TGTGCCATCAGTGAACTTAACACCGGGGAGCTGTTTTTT. It is translated as CAISELNTGELFF.

The chain recombines TRBV5-1 with TRBJ2-1, with D perhaps matching TRBD1 or TRBD2 (5 bases each). V was shortened by 1 base and J by 5 bases, with 7 bases between the two germline ends. This CDR3 has 13 residues. Germline V gene sequence: CDR1 SGHRS, CDR2 YFSETQ. CDR3 in amino acids: CASSLLGHNEQFF. CDR3 sequence (DNA): TGCGCCAGCAGCTTGTTGGGACACAATGAGCAGTTCTTC.

This clonotype has at least ten counts. The chain uses TRBV7-8 and TRBJ2-7; tentative D call: TRBD2 (5 bases). The V end was cut by 1 base, the J end by 4 bases, with 14 bases between. Germline V CDR1 and CDR2: SGHVS, FQNEAQ. This CDR3 comprises 15 residues. The CDR3 nucleotides are TGTGCCAGCAGCTTAGTTGGTCGGGGAAATTACGAGCAGTACGTC. Its protein is CASSLVGRGNYEQYV.